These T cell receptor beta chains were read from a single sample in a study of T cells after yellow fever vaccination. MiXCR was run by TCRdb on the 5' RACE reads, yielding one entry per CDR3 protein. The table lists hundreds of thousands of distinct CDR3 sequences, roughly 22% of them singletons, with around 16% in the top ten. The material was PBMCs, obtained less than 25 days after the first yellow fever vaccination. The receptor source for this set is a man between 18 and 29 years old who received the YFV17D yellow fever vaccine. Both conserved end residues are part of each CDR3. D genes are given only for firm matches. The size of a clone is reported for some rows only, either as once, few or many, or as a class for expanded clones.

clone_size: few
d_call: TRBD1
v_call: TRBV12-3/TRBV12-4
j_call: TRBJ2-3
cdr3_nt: TGTGCCAGCAGGAAGGGGCCGGGACAGCACACAGATACGCAGTATTTT
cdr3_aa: CASRKGPGQHTDTQYF

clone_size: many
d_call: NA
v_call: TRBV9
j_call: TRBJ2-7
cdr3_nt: TGTGCCAGCAGCGTAGGCCCCGACAGCTACGAGCAGTACTTC
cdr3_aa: CASSVGPDSYEQYF

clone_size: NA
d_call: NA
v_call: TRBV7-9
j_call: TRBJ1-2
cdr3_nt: TGTGCCAGCAGCCGCGGGGCCTATGGCTACACCTTC
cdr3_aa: CASSRGAYGYTF

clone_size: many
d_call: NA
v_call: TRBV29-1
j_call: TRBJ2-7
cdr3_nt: TGCAGTGTCGGGGGCGCCTACGAGCAGTACTTC
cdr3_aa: CSVGGAYEQYF

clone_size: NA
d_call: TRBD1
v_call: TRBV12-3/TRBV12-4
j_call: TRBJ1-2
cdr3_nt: TGTGCCAGCAGTCAGACAGGGCGTGGCTACACCTTC
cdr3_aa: CASSQTGRGYTF

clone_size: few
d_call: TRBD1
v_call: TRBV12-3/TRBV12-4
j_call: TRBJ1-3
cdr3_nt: TGTGCCAGCAGTTTAGGGGGACAGGGAGGCACCATATATTTT
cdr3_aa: CASSLGGQGGTIYF

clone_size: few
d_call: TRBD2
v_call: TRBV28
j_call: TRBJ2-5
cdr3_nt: TGTGCCAGCAGTTTGGAGCGGGGGGGCCGGGAGACCCAGTACTTC
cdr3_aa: CASSLERGGRETQYF

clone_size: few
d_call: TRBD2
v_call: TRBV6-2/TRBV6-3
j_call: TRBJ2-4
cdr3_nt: TGTGCCAGCAGTTCTCCCTTCACTAGCGGGGGGGCCAATACAGCCAAAAACATTCAGTACTTC
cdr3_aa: CASSSPFTSGGANTAKNIQYF

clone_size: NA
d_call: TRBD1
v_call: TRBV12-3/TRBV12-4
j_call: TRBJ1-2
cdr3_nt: TGTGCCAGCAGAGCCGGGACAGGGAGGAGAGGCGACTATGGCTACACCTTC
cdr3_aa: CASRAGTGRRGDYGYTF

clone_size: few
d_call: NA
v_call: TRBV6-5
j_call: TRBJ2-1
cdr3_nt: TGTGCCAGCAGTTACCAGACTCCCCCCGTGGGCGATGAGCAGTTCTTC
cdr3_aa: CASSYQTPPVGDEQFF

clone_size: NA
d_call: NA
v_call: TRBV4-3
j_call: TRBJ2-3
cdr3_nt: TGCGCCAGCAGCCAAGGGTATCGTAGCACAGATACGCAGTATTTT
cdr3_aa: CASSQGYRSTDTQYF

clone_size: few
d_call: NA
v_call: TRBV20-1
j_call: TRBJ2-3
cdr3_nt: TGCAGTGCTAGAGATGTTTCCAGGGGAAGCACAGATACGCAGTATTTT
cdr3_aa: CSARDVSRGSTDTQYF

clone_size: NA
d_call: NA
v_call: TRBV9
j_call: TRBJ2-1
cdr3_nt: TGTGCCAGCAGCGTAGATAAGCTCTCCTACAATGAGCAGTTCTTC
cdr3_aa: CASSVDKLSYNEQFF

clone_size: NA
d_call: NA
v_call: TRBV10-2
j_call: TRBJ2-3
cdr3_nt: TGCGCCAGCACCTACGAGGGGGGGACAGATACGCAGTATTTT
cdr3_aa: CASTYEGGTDTQYF

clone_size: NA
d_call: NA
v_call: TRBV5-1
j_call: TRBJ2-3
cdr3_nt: TGCGCCAGCAGCTTGGTTACGGGACCGGTGTATTTT
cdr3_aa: CASSLVTGPVYF

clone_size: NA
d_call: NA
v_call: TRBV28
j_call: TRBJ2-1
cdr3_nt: TGTGCCAGCGTTGAGTACAATGAGCAGTTCTTC
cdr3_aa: CASVEYNEQFF

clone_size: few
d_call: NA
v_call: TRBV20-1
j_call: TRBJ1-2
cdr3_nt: TGCAGTGCTAGAGTTCCCCCGGAAAACTATGGCTACACCTTC
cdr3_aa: CSARVPPENYGYTF

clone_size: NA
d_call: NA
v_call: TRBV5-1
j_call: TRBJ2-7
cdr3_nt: TGCGCCAGCAGCTTGGGCGTCGATGGCGGGATCGGTGAGCAGTACTTC
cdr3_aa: CASSLGVDGGIGEQYF

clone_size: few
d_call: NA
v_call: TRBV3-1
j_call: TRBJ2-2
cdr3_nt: TGTGCCAGCAGCCCCACAGGGGGGGCCGGGGAGCTGTTTTTT
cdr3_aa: CASSPTGGAGELFF

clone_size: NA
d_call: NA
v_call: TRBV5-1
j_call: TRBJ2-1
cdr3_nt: TGCGCCAGCAGCTTTGGCGACAGAGCCAACAATGAGCAGTTCTTC
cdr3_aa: CASSFGDRANNEQFF

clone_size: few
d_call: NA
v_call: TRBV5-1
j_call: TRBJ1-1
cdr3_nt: TGCGCCAGCCGCCCCGGTGGGGGTTACACTGAAGCTTTCTTT
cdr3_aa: CASRPGGGYTEAFF